This T cell receptor (beta chain) was obtained from a study of cytomegalovirus exposure and HLA in healthy donors. Study conclusions and caveats: The presence/absence work took it that sequencing depth was about the same across donors. Rates of TCR association differed by HLA locus in a later analysis, with DRB1 highest and HLA-C lowest.

Germline V gene sequence: CDR1 SGHRS, CDR2 YFSETQ. V shed 7 bases and J 3 bases; nucleotides not matched to a gene: 7. This CDR3 spans 14 amino acids. Concerning this clone: Antigen unknown.

The primer mix had 60 Vbeta and 13 Jbeta primers. Sequencing was performed with immunoSEQ multiplex PCR; in TCRdb, only in-frame clones are kept and a portion is missing. The data hold 130,000 or so clones, with 70% to 80% observed a single time. Sequences were obtained from PBMCs. The receptor was isolated from a woman between 45 and 65 years old in good health and CMV-seropositive. The chain recombines TRBV5-1 with TRBJ2-7; TRBD1 aligns across 10 bases. The CDR3 coding sequence is TGCGCCAGCGGAGACCGGACAGGGGGCTACGAGCAGTACTTC. This gives the protein CASGDRTGGYEQYF.